These 5 T cell receptor beta chains were all obtained from the same sample, sequenced in a study of T cell responses to AZD1222 COVID-19 vaccine. This table comes from immunoSEQ multiplex PCR, and its TCRdb copy is limited to in-frame clones, with some not included. This sample carries 100,000 to 150,000 clones, about 90% of them seen once, and the ten largest clones take roughly 1.5%. This specimen was peripheral blood, taken on day 0 of AZD1222 vaccination. Every receptor here comes from an adult in good health.

The J gene is TRBJ2-3, the V gene TRBV18; 8 nucleotides match TRBD1. The V gene's germline CDR1 is KGHSH and CDR2 LQKENI. CDR3 size: 16 residues. V was pared by 3 bases and J by 1 base, with 6 bases of the junction left unmatched. The CDR3 spells CASSPIPGQGTDTQYF. The CDR3 bases are TGTGCCAGCTCACCGATTCCGGGACAGGGCACAGATACGCAGTATTTT.

Remarks on this clone: One end of the junction does not line up with germline, which may come from a read error. The rearrangement links TRBV5-8 to TRBJ2-4; D is possibly TRBD2 (6 bases). The CDR3 length is 14 residues. The germline gives CDR1 SGHTS, CDR2 YDEGEE. The chain's CDR3 is CASSLDVGLRNWGF. CDR3 nucleotide sequence: TGTGCCAGCAGCTTGGATGTGGGACTCCGGAACTGGGGATTC.

This rearrangement joins TRBV6-2 or TRBV6-3 to TRBJ1-2; D is uncertain. This CDR3 comprises 13 residues. Trimming took off 2 bases at V and 7 bases at J, with 11 bases between the two ends. CDR1 and CDR2 from the germline V gene are MNHEY and SVGEGT. CDR3 region: CASSYESYRGYTF. The CDR3 DNA is TGTGCCAGCAGTTACGAAAGCTACCGTGGCTACACCTTC.

This chain joins TRBV4-1 and TRBJ2-7; either TRBD1 or TRBD2 may supply D (6 bases each). V was clipped by 4 bases and J by 4 bases, with 20 bases between them. This CDR3 spans 16 amino acids. Germline V gene data show CDR1 as MGHRA and CDR2 as YSYEKL. This CDR3 reads CASSRGVETGFYEQYF. CDR3 in DNA: TGCGCCAGCAGCCGCGGGGTGGAGACAGGTTTTTACGAGCAGTACTTC.

The V and J genes are TRBV11-2 and TRBJ2-5, with D uncertain. Germline V CDR1 and CDR2: SGHAT, FQNNGV. Trimming removed 6 bases at V and 8 bases at J, with 22 bases between. CDR3 length equals 15 residues. The CDR3 DNA follows: TGTGCCAGCAGTCATGAACGGTTGTTCCAGGAAACCCAGTACTTC. Residues: CASSHERLFQETQYF. Full variable domain (rest looked up from reference TRBV11-2 and TRBJ2-5): EAGVAQSPRYKIIEKRQSVAFWCNPISGHATLYWYQQILGQGPKLLIQFQNNGVVDDSQLPKDRFSAERLKGVDSTLKIQPAKLEDSAVYLCASSHERLFQETQYFGPGTRLLVL.